This T cell receptor beta chain was recovered during a study of blood T cell repertoires in COVID-19. In the authors' workflow: Estimation of nucleated cell counts relied on the amplification of reference gene primers. Data came from immunoSEQ multiplex PCR; TCRdb stores just in-frame clones and leaves some out. The V and J calls and clone size come from that table; D and trimming were worked out from the DNA. The top ten clones hold around 13% of a sample with under 200,000 clones, about 83% of them seen once. This clone has more than one count but fewer than ten. Specimen: peripheral blood. The source of this sequence is a man in his 70s who had recovered from COVID-19.

The CDR3 region has the DNA TGTGCCAGCAGCCCCGCGACCGGGACTAGCGGGAGCAACGAGCAGTACTTC. This gives the protein CASSPATGTSGSNEQYF. The V and J genes are TRBV7-3 and TRBJ2-7, with 14 bases fitting TRBD2. Germline CDR1 reads SGHTA; CDR2 reads FQGTGA. This CDR3 region has 17 residues. Trimming took 5 bases from V and 5 from J; bases not matched to a gene: 11.